This T cell receptor (beta chain) emerged from a study of Ad26.COV2.S vaccination and SARS-CoV-2 variants. Overall study context: The trial was COV1001 and the donor's arm was Ad26.COV2.S. Intramuscularly, Ad26.COV2.S was given either once or twice, 56 days apart. Study results and limitations: Analytic work on TCR breadth and depth might have understated the full extent of total T cell responses. Placebo recipients showed lower spike-specific TCR breadth than vaccinees.

Note on this clone: Its antigen remains unidentified.

After removal of 2 bases from V and 3 bases from J, the junction contained 5 bases not matched to a gene. This CDR3 comprises 15 residues. Germline CDR1 reads MNHEY; CDR2 reads SVGEGT. Described treatment: about 20 received Ad26.COV2.S at low or high dose, single or two shots; about 5 received placebo; per-sample allocation not given. Vaccine and placebo recipients were sampled on day 63 after the first injection. Profiling relied on immunoSEQ multiplex PCR, and the TCRdb table lists in-frame clones only, not all of them. The sample includes 250,000 to 300,000 clones, over 75% of them seen just once.

The source was peripheral blood, collected in a trial of Ad26.COV2.S vaccine versus placebo. The chain carries TRBV6-2 or TRBV6-3 and TRBJ1-2, with 8 bases aligning to TRBD1. This receptor was identified in a person between 18 and 60 years old who received the Ad26.COV2.S COVID-19 vaccine or a placebo. CDR3 sequence: CASSYPSTGDYGYTF. In DNA form, the CDR3 reads TGTGCCAGCAGTTACCCATCGACAGGGGACTATGGCTACACCTTC.